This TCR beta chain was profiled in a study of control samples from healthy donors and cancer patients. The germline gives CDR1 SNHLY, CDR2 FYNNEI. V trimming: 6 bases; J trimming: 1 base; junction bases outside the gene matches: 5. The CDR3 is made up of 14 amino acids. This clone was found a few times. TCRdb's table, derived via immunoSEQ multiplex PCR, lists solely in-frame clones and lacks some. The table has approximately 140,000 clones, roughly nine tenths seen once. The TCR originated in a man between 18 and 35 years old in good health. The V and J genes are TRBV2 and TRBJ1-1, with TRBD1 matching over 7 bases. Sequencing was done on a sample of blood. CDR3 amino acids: CASRQGVWNTEAFF. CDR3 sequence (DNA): TGTGCCAGCAGGCAGGGGGTGTGGAACACTGAAGCTTTCTTT.